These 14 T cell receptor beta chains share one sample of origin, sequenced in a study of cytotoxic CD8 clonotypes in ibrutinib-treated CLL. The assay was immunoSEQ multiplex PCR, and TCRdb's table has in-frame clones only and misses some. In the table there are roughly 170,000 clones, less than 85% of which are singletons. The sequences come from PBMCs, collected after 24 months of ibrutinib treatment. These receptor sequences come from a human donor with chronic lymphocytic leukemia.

The CDR3 bases are TGTGCCTGGAGTGCGACGCAGGGTCCGCAGTACTTC. It codes for CAWSATQGPQYF. The gene calls are TRBV30 and TRBJ2-7; D is possibly TRBD1 (5 bases). V lost 1 base and J lost 9, with 13 bases in between. Per the germline V gene, CDR1 is GTSNPN and CDR2 is SVGIG (reference sequence). This CDR3 is built from 12 residues. Filled out from reference TRBV30 and TRBJ2-7, the complete variable domain reads SQTIHQWPATLVQPVGSPLSLECTVEGTSNPNLYWYRQAAGRGLQLLFYSVGIGQISSEVPQNLSASRPQDRQFILSSKKLLLSDSGFYLCAWSATQGPQYFGPGTRLTVT.

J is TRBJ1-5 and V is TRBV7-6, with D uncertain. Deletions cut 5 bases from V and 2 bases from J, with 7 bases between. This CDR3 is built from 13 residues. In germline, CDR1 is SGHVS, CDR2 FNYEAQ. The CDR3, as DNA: TGTGCCAGCAGCCCAAGGGGCAATCAGCCCCAGCATTTT. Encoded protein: CASSPRGNQPQHF.

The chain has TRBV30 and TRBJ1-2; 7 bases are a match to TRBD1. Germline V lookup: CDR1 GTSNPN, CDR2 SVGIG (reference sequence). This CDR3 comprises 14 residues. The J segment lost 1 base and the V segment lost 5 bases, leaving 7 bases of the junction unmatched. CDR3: CAWFGTESNYGYTF. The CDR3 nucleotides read TGTGCCTGGTTCGGGACAGAGAGTAACTATGGCTACACCTTC.

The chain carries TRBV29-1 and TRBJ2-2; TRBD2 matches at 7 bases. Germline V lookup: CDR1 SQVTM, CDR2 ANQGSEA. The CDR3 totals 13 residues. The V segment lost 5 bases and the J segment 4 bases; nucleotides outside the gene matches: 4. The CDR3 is CSVSGAGTGELFF. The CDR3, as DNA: TGCAGCGTTAGCGGGGCCGGCACCGGGGAGCTGTTTTTT.

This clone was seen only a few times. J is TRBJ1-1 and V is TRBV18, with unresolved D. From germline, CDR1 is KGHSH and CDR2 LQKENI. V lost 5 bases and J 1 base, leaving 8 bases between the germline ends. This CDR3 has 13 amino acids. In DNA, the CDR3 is TGTGCCAGCTCAGATGGAGGGAACACTGAAGCTTTCTTT. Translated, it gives CASSDGGNTEAFF.

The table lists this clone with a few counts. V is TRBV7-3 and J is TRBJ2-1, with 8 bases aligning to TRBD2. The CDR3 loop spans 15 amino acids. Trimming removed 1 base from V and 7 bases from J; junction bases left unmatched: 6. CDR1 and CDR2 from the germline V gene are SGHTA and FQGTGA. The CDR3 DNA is TGTGCCAGCAGCTTAAAGACTAGCGAGATTAATGAGCAGTTCTTC. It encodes CASSLKTSEINEQFF.

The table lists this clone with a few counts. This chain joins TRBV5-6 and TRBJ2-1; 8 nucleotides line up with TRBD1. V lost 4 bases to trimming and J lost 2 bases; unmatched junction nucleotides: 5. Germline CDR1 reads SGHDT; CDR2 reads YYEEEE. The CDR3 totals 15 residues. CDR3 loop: CASSARGRTYNEQFF. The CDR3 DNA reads TGTGCCAGCAGCGCCAGGGGGCGTACCTACAATGAGCAGTTCTTC.

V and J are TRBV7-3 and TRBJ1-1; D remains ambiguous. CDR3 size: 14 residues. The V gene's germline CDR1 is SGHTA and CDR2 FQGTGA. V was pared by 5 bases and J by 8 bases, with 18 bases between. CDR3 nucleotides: TGTGCCAGCAGCCCCGAGGCTACCGAGAGGGAAGCTTTCTTT. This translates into CASSPEATEREAFF.

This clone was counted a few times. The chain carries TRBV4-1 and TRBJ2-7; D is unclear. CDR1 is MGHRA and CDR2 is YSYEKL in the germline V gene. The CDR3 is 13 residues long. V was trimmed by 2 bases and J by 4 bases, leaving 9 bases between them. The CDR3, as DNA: TGCGCCAGCAGCCAATACCTAGAATACGAGCAGTACTTC. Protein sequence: CASSQYLEYEQYF.

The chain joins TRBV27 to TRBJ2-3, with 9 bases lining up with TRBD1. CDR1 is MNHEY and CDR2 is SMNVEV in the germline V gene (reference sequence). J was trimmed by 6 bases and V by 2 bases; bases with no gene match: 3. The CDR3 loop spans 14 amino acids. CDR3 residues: CASSLDRGFDTQYF. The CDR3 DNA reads TGTGCCAGCAGTTTAGACAGGGGGTTTGATACGCAGTATTTT.

The CDR3 spells CASSLSPGQGTYNQPQHF. CDR3 bases: TGTGCCAGCAGTTTGTCTCCGGGACAGGGTACGTACAATCAGCCCCAGCATTTT. The rearrangement joins TRBV28 to TRBJ1-5; TRBD1 matches 9 bases. V dropped 3 bases and J dropped 3; count of bases not matched to a gene: 12. The CDR3 consists of 18 residues. In germline, CDR1 is MDHEN, CDR2 SYDVKM.

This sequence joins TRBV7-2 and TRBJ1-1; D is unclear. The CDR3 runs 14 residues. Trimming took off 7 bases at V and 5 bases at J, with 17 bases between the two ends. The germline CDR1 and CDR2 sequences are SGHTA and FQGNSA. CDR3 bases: TGTGCCAGCACCCCCCTTATAGGAGGGACTGAAGCTTTCTTT. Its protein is CASTPLIGGTEAFF.

CDR3 amino acids: CATESLISGNTIYF. In nucleotides, the CDR3 is TGTGCCACCGAGTCACTGATCTCTGGAAACACCATATATTTT. The chain couples TRBV18 to TRBJ1-3; unclear D gene. The germline gives CDR1 KGHSH, CDR2 LQKENI. The CDR3 runs to 14 residues. V was pared by 10 bases and J by 0 bases, with 13 bases between.

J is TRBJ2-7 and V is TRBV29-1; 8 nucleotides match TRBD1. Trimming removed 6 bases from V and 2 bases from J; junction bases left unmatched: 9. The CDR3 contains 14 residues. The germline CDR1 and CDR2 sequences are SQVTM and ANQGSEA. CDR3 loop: CSVIGQGTTYEQYF. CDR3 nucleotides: TGCAGCGTCATCGGACAGGGAACGACCTACGAGCAGTACTTC.